Following are 16 T cell receptor beta chains from one sample sequenced in a study of read filtering for tumor transcriptome and immune sequencing. Molecular barcoded adaptors covering alpha/delta and beta/gamma chains were used on approximately 400 ng RNA. TCRdb passed the reads through MiXCR, listing each CDR3 protein once. The sample holds approximately 90,000 distinct CDR3 sequences, roughly 21% seen once. Specimen: a population of CD138-negative cells sorted from bone marrow. Receptors were obtained from a donor over 35 with multiple myeloma.

This clonotype was picked up many times. The chain has TRBV7-9 and TRBJ2-1; 12 bases agree with TRBD2. The CDR3 extends over 16 amino acids. Looked up from germline, CDR1 is SEHNR and CDR2 is FQNEAQ (reference sequence). With V trimmed by 5 bases and J by 8 bases, 10 bases remained unmatched. The CDR3 nucleotides are TGTGCCAGCAGCCAATCTAGCGGGGGGGCCAAGGATGAGCAGTTCTTC. Residues: CASSQSSGGAKDEQFF.

This clonotype showed up many times. This chain links TRBV7-9 with TRBJ2-3; weak D call: TRBD2 (6 bases). Germline V CDR1 and CDR2: SEHNR, FQNEAQ (reference sequence). The CDR3 is made up of 15 amino acids. The V end was cut by 2 bases, the J end by 0 bases, with 9 bases between. The CDR3 DNA reads as TGTGCCAGCAGCTTAAGGGCGGGGAGCACAGATACGCAGTATTTT. Translated: CASSLRAGSTDTQYF. Full variable domain (remainder filled in from reference TRBV7-9 and TRBJ2-3): DTGVSQNPRHKITKRGQNVTFRCDPISEHNRLYWYRQTLGQGPEFLTYFQNEAQLEKSRLLSDRFSAERPKGSFSTLEIQRTEQGDSAMYLCASSLRAGSTDTQYFGPGTRLTVL.

This chain joins TRBV6-2 or TRBV6-3 and TRBJ1-3, with D perhaps matching TRBD1 (5 bases). CDR1 and CDR2 (germline): MNHEY, SVGEGT. V shed 6 bases and J shed 3 bases, with 15 bases lying between them. The CDR3 consists of 15 residues. The CDR3 DNA reads TGTGCCAGCAGCCCACGACAGAGGGTTGGAAACACCATATATTTT. Translation: CASSPRQRVGNTIYF.

With respect to this clonotype: One end of the junction is discordant with germline, which a read error may explain. The chain recombines TRBV6-6 with TRBJ2-1; D remains ambiguous. The CDR3 consists of 13 residues. Germline V gene sequence: CDR1 MNHNY, CDR2 SVGAGI (reference sequence). The CDR3 DNA reads as TGTGTCAGCAGTTCGGACCCCTACAATGAGCGGTTCTTC. As protein: CVSSSDPYNERFF.

This clonotype has a count of ten or more. This rearrangement joins TRBV5-1 to TRBJ2-3; 13 positions agree with TRBD2. V lost 4 bases, J lost 6 bases, and 5 bases stayed unmatched. Germline CDR1 and CDR2: SGHRS and YFSETQ. The CDR3 has 15 amino acids. The CDR3 is CASSQRTSGGDTQYF. The CDR3 region has the DNA TGCGCCAGCAGCCAACGGACTAGCGGGGGTGATACGCAGTATTTT. The full variable domain, completed using reference TRBV5-1 and TRBJ2-3, is KAGVTQTPRYLIKTRGQQVTLSCSPISGHRSVSWYQQTPGQGLQFLFEYFSETQRNKGNFPGRFSGRQFSNSRSEMNVSTLELGDSALYLCASSQRTSGGDTQYFGPGTRLTVL.

With regard to this clonotype: This is likely an artifact of a read error, given a far larger clone one base away. The chain uses TRBV7-2 and TRBJ2-7; D ambiguous. Germline assignment: CDR1 SGHTA and CDR2 FQGNSA. The CDR3 covers 11 residues. CDR3 amino acids: CASNLEYEQYF. The CDR3 nucleotides are TGTGCCAGCAACTTAGAGTACGAGCAGTACTTC. Full variable domain (remainder filled in from reference TRBV7-2 and TRBJ2-7): GAGVSQSPSNKVTEKGKDVELRCDPISGHTALYWYRQSLGQGLEFLIYFQGNSAPDKSGLPSDRFSAERTGGSVSTLTIQRTQQEDSAVYLCASNLEYEQYFGPGTRLTVT.

This clonotype was picked up many times. The chain employs TRBV2 and TRBJ1-4; tentatively, D is TRBD1 (6 bases). V was shortened by 2 bases and J by 2 bases, with 12 bases between the two germline ends. The germline CDR1 and CDR2 sequences are SNHLY and FYNNEI. This CDR3 contains 16 residues. The CDR3 sequence: CASSEQGRQTNEKLFF. The DNA for the CDR3 is TGTGCCAGCAGTGAACAGGGGCGACAGACTAATGAAAAACTGTTTTTT.

This clonotype appeared a single time. One base separates it from a far larger clone, so it is likely a read error. The V gene is TRBV11-2, the J gene TRBJ1-1; D gene uncertain. This CDR3 spans 13 amino acids. Germline V lookup: CDR1 SGHAT, CDR2 FQNNGV. CDR3 amino acids: CGSSHTTGAEAFF. The CDR3 nucleotides read TGTGGCAGCAGCCACACAACGGGAGCTGAAGCTTTCTTT.

Turning to this clonotype: A read error may be the cause here, since a much bigger clone is one base away. The chain couples TRBV19 to TRBJ2-2; TRBD1 matches at 9 bases. The junction had 5 bases not matched to a gene; V was cut back by 3 bases and J by 6 bases. This CDR3 spans 15 amino acids. CDR1 and CDR2 from the germline V gene are LNHDA and SQIVND (reference sequence). The CDR3 loop is CASSIGDRVAGELFF. The CDR3 DNA reads TGTGCCAGTAGTATTGGGGACAGGGTAGCCGGGGAGCTGTTTTTT.

V gene TRBV18 combines with J gene TRBJ2-7; D not certain. The CDR3 extends over 14 amino acids. Trimming removed 0 bases from V and 5 bases from J, with 11 bases in between. CDR1 and CDR2 from the germline V gene are KGHSH and LQKENI. The CDR3 coding sequence is TGTGCCAGCTCACCACCTGACGGGTCCCACGAGCAGTACTTC. Its protein is CASSPPDGSHEQYF.

This clonotype was counted ten times or more. The chain uses TRBV20-1 and TRBJ2-7, with a weak D call TRBD1 (6 bases). V lost 7 bases and J 3 bases, leaving 16 bases between the germline ends. Germline CDR1 and CDR2: DFQATT and SNEGSKA (reference sequence). The CDR3 totals 13 residues. Here the CDR3 reads CSVSRRDNYEQYF. The CDR3 nucleotides are TGCAGTGTAAGCCGACGGGACAACTACGAGCAGTACTTC.

As regards this clonotype: Since a much larger clone is just one base distant, this may be a read error. The genes are TRBV12-3 or TRBV12-4 and TRBJ2-1; D might be TRBD1 (6 bases). CDR3 length equals 16 residues. V shed 2 bases and J shed 7 bases, with 18 bases lying between them. The CDR3 sequence: CASSLFPSGQRNEQFF. CDR3 in DNA: TGTGCCAGCAGTTTATTCCCGAGCGGACAGAGAAATGAGCAGTTCTTC.

This clonotype was counted at least ten times. V usage is TRBV20-1 and J usage is TRBJ2-7; D gene uncertain. V was cut by 7 bases and J by 4 bases, with 17 bases left in between. Germline assignment: CDR1 DFQATT and CDR2 SNEGSKA (reference sequence). The CDR3 has 13 residues. Here the CDR3 DNA reads TGCAGTGTCGAAGGGTCCACACGGTACGAGCAGTACTTC. This gives the protein CSVEGSTRYEQYF.

This clonotype was detected only a few times. V is TRBV12-3 or TRBV12-4 and J is TRBJ1-3; D gene uncertain. The CDR3 has 13 amino acids. With 7 bases removed from V and 1 base from J, the gap between germline ends came to 8 bases. This CDR3 reads CASNPTSGNTIYF. The CDR3 DNA is TGTGCCAGCAACCCCACTTCTGGAAACACCATATATTTT.

This clonotype turned up a few times. The rearrangement joins TRBV27 to TRBJ2-7; TRBD1 matches 10 bases. This CDR3 is built from 14 residues. Trimming removed 6 bases from V and 4 bases from J; junction bases left unmatched: 6. The germline CDR1 and CDR2 sequences are MNHEY and SMNVEV (reference sequence). CDR3 DNA: TGTGCCAGCAGCCCGGGGGACAGGGGTTACGAGCAGTACTTC. It translates to CASSPGDRGYEQYF.

Concerning this clonotype itself: This CDR3 fails to terminate in the conserved phenylalanine or tryptophan, so it likely reflects a read error. The chain recombines TRBV11-2 with TRBJ2-1, with 8 bases lining up with TRBD2. V shed 4 bases and J 0 bases; nucleotides not matched to a gene: 5. This CDR3 has 16 residues. CDR1 SGHAT and CDR2 FQNNGV come from the germline V gene. Here the CDR3 DNA reads TGTGCCAGCAGCTCCAGACTAGCGAGCTCCTACAATGAGCAGTTCCTC. Translated, it gives CASSSRLASSYNEQFL.